A single sample gave rise to the 13 T cell receptor beta chains below, sequenced in a study of shared clonotypes between healthy human individuals. Method: immunoSEQ multiplex PCR; TCRdb's copy keeps in-frame clones and lacks some. This table holds 550,000 to 800,000 clones, around 72% found once. Sequenced input: memory CD4+ T cells sorted from blood. The subset is: CD45RA-negative fraction. Source of these receptors: a young woman in good health.

This chain connects TRBV7-3 to TRBJ2-1; TRBD2 agrees at 12 bases. CDR3 length: 15 residues. J lost 8 bases, V lost 4 bases, and 6 bases had no gene match. CDR1 SGHTA and CDR2 FQGTGA come from the germline V gene. This CDR3 is CASSSSSGRAYEQFF. CDR3 bases: TGTGCCAGCAGCTCTTCTAGCGGGAGGGCCTATGAGCAGTTCTTC. The full variable domain, with the rest looked up from reference TRBV7-3 and TRBJ2-1, is GAGVSQTPSNKVTEKGKYVELRCDPISGHTALYWYRQSLGQGPEFLIYFQGTGAADDSGLPNDRFFAVRPEGSVSTLKIQRTERGDSAVYLCASSSSSGRAYEQFFGPGTRLTVL.

This sequence joins TRBV28 and TRBJ2-7, with D unresolved. This CDR3 contains 13 residues. The V end was cut by 3 bases, the J end by 5 bases, with 11 bases between. CDR1 is MDHEN, CDR2 SYDVKM, per germline. CDR3 sequence: CASSLSSGDEQYF. CDR3 nucleotides: TGTGCCAGCAGTTTGTCCTCCGGCGACGAGCAGTACTTC.

V gene TRBV10-1 combines with J gene TRBJ2-7; D is uncertain. The CDR3 runs to 15 residues. Germline V gene sequence: CDR1 WNHNN, CDR2 SYGVQD (reference sequence). V dropped 0 bases and J dropped 0 bases, with 9 bases sitting between them. DNA for the CDR3: TGCGCCAGCAGTGAGTCCGGTTTGAGCTCCTACGAGCAGTACTTC. It codes for CASSESGLSSYEQYF.

This rearrangement joins TRBV27 to TRBJ2-1, with D maybe TRBD1 (5 bases). There are 14 residues in the CDR3. Germline V gene sequence: CDR1 MNHEY, CDR2 SMNVEV (reference sequence). Trimming removed 4 bases at V and 7 bases at J, with 14 bases between. CDR3 sequence (DNA): TGTGCCAGCAGTTCCAGGGTGGCTCGGAATGAGCAGTTCTTC. Residues: CASSSRVARNEQFF.

On this clone itself: At the DNA level, this CDR3 is encoded by other sequences in the same sample as well. This chain connects TRBV9 to TRBJ2-3; no reliable D call. This CDR3 has 14 amino acids. Germline values: CDR1 SGDLS, CDR2 YYNGEE. Trimming shortened V by 0 bases and J by 0 bases, and 5 bases separated the two germline ends. In nucleotides, the CDR3 is TGTGCCAGCAGCGTAGTCGGTAGCACAGATACGCAGTATTTT. This codes for CASSVVGSTDTQYF.

The V gene is TRBV28, the J gene TRBJ2-3; TRBD1 agrees at 8 bases. The germline CDR1 and CDR2 sequences are MDHEN and SYDVKM. This CDR3 has 14 residues. The V and J ends lost 6 bases and 5 bases, in that order; junction bases with no gene match: 7. This CDR3 reads CASSLKQGVDTQYF. As DNA, the CDR3 is TGTGCCAGCAGCCTGAAACAGGGGGTAGATACGCAGTATTTT.

A word on this clone: Other DNA variants within this sample encode the same CDR3. The genes are TRBV7-8 and TRBJ2-7; a possible D gene is TRBD1 (7 bases). Germline V gene lookup returns CDR1 SGHVS and CDR2 FQNEAQ. The CDR3 loop spans 15 amino acids. The V gene lost 2 bases and the J gene lost 4 bases, with 15 bases spanning the gap. The CDR3 here is CASSLYRQGGYEQYF. The CDR3 DNA sequence: TGTGCCAGCAGCTTATATCGACAGGGAGGATACGAGCAGTACTTC. Drawing the rest from reference TRBV7-8 and TRBJ2-7, the complete variable domain is GAGVSQSPRYKVAKRGQDVALRCDPISGHVSLFWYQQALGQGPEFLTYFQNEAQLDKSGLPSDRFFAERPEGSVSTLKIQRTQQEDSAVYLCASSLYRQGGYEQYFGPGTRLTVT.

This clone was seen more than once but under ten times. The rearrangement links TRBV6-5 to TRBJ1-1; 7 nucleotides align to TRBD1. Per germline, CDR1 MNHEY and CDR2 SVGAGI. The CDR3 sequence is 14 residues long. V was pared by 6 bases and J by 0 bases, with 4 bases of the junction left unmatched. CDR3 sequence (DNA): TGTGCCAGCAGCGACAGGGAGATGAACACTGAAGCTTTCTTT. This codes for CASSDREMNTEAFF.

The chain couples TRBV5-6 to TRBJ2-7; 10 nucleotides agree with TRBD1. Losses at the gene ends were 4 bases for V and 1 base for J; bases not matched to a gene: 5. This CDR3 region has 15 residues. CDR1 is SGHDT and CDR2 is YYEEEE in the germline V gene. CDR3 in amino acids: CASSETGGASYEQYF. In nucleotides, the CDR3 is TGTGCCAGCAGCGAGACAGGGGGCGCATCCTACGAGCAGTACTTC.

The chain joins TRBV28 to TRBJ2-1; either TRBD1 or TRBD2 may supply D (6 bases each). V shed 6 bases and J shed 3 bases, with 12 bases lying between them. CDR3 length: 14 residues. Germline CDR1 MDHEN, CDR2 SYDVKM. CDR3 coding DNA: TGTGCCAGCAGGAGTGGAGGGGGCTACAATGAGCAGTTCTTC. Encoded protein: CASRSGGGYNEQFF.

A note on this clone: Other DNA sequences of this sample code for an identical CDR3. The chain couples TRBV5-6 to TRBJ1-6; 9 bases agree with TRBD1. Germline values: CDR1 SGHDT, CDR2 YYEEEE. Trimming removed 4 bases from V and 6 bases from J; junction bases left unmatched: 2. This CDR3 has 14 amino acids. CDR3 bases: TGTGCCAGCAGCCTGGACAGGGGTAATTCACCCCTCCACTTT. This translates into CASSLDRGNSPLHF.

The chain is built from TRBV5-1 and TRBJ1-1; D is perhaps TRBD1 (5 bases). In germline, CDR1 is SGHRS, CDR2 YFSETQ. CDR3 size: 16 residues. Trimming took off 0 bases at V and 0 bases at J, with 12 bases between the two ends. The CDR3 sequence is CASSLAPGDLNTEAFF. The CDR3 DNA is TGCGCCAGCAGCTTGGCCCCCGGGGACCTGAACACTGAAGCTTTCTTT. The full variable domain, completed using reference TRBV5-1 and TRBJ1-1, is KAGVTQTPRYLIKTRGQQVTLSCSPISGHRSVSWYQQTPGQGLQFLFEYFSETQRNKGNFPGRFSGRQFSNSRSEMNVSTLELGDSALYLCASSLAPGDLNTEAFFGQGTRLTVV.

This clone qualifies as medium-sized. The rearrangement links TRBV19 to TRBJ1-4, with D unclear. This CDR3 is built from 14 residues. The germline CDR1 and CDR2 sequences are LNHDA and SQIVND (reference sequence). V dropped 5 bases and J dropped 0 bases, with 7 bases sitting between them. The CDR3 DNA reads TGTGCCAGTAGTCCACGGGCAACTAATGAAAAACTGTTTTTT. This encodes CASSPRATNEKLFF.